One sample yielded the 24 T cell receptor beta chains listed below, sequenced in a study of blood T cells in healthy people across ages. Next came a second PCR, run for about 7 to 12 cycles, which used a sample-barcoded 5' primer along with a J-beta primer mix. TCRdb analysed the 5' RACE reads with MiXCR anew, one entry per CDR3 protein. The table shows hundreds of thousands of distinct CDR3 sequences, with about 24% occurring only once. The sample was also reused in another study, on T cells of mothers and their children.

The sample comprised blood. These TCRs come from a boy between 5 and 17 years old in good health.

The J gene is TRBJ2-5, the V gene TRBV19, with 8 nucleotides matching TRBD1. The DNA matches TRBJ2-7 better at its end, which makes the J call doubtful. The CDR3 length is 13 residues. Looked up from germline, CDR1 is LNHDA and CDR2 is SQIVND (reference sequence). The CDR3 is CASSIRGRDEQYF. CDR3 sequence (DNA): TGTGCCAGTAGCATCAGGGGGCGTGACGAGCAGTACTTC.

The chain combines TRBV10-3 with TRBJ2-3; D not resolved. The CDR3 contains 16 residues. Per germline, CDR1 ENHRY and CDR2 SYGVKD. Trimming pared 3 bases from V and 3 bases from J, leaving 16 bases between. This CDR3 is CAISEEWDSGTDTQYF. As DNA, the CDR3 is TGTGCCATCAGTGAAGAATGGGATAGTGGTACAGATACGCAGTATTTT.

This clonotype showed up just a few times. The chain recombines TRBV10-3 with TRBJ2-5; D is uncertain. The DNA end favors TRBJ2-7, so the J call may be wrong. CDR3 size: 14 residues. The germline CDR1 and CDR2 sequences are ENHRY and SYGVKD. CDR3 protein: CAISDGTFSYEQYF. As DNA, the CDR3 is TGTGCCATCAGTGATGGTACTTTCTCCTACGAGCAGTACTTC.

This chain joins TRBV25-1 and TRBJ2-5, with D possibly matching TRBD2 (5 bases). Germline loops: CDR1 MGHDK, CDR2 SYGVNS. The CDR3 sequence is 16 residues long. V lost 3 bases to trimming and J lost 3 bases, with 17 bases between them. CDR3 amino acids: CASSEAPIRGKETQYF. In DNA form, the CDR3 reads TGTGCCAGCAGTGAGGCTCCCATCAGAGGGAAAGAGACCCAGTACTTC.

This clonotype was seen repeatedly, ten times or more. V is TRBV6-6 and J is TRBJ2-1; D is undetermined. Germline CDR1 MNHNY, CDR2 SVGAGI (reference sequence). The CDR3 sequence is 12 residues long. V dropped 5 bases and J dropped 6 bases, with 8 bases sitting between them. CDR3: CASSTPSNEQFF. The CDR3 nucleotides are TGTGCCAGCAGTACCCCCAGCAATGAGCAGTTCTTC.

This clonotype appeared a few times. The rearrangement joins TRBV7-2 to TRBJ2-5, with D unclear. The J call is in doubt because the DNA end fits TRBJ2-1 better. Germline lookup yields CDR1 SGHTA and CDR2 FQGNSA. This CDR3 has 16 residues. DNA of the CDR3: TGTGCCAGCAGCTTAGGACGGGCCGCCTCTGGCAATGAGCAGTTCTTC. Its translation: CASSLGRAASGNEQFF.

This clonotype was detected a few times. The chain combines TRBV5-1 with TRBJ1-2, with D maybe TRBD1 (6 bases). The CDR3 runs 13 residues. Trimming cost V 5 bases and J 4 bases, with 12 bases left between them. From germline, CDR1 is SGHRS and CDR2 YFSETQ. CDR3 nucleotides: TGCGCCAGCAGTCGCCAGGGGCCCTATGGCTACACCTTC. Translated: CASSRQGPYGYTF.

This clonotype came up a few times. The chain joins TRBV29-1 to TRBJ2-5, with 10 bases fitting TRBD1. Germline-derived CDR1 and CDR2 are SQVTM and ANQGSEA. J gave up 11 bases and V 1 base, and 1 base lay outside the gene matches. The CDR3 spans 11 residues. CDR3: CSVEGGQGQYF. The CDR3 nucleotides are TGCAGCGTTGAAGGGGGACAGGGGCAGTACTTC.

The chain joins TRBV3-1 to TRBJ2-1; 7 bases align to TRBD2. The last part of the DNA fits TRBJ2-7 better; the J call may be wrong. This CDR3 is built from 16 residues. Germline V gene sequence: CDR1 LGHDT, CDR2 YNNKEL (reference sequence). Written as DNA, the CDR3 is TGTGCCAGCAGCCGAGGGCGGCGGGGGTCCCTCTACGAGCAGTACTTC. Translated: CASSRGRRGSLYEQYF.

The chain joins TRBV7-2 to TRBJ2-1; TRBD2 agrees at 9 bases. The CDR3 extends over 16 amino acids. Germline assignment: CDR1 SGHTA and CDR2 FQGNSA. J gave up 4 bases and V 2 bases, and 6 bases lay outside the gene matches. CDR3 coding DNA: TGTGCCAGCAGCTTATTCTTAGCGGGAGCATACAATGAGCAGTTCTTC. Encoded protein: CASSLFLAGAYNEQFF.

CDR3 nucleotides: TGTGCCAGCAGTTTATTGATAGCGAGCGAGCAGTACGTC. It translates to CASSLLIASEQYV. J is TRBJ2-7 and V is TRBV12-3 or TRBV12-4; D possibly corresponds to TRBD2 (5 bases). V dropped 2 bases and J dropped 6 bases, with 11 bases sitting between them. The CDR3 extends over 13 amino acids.

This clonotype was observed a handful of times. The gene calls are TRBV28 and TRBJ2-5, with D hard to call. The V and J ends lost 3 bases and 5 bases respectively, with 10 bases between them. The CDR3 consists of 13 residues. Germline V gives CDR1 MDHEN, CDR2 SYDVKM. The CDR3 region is CASSFSLVETQYF. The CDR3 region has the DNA TGTGCCAGCAGTTTCTCGCTAGTGGAGACCCAGTACTTC.

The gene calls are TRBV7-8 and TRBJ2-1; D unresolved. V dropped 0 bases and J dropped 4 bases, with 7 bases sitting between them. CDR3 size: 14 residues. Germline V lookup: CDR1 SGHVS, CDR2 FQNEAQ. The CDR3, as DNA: TGTGCCAGCAGCTTAGCGGTGAGATACAATGAGCAGTTCTTC. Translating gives CASSLAVRYNEQFF.

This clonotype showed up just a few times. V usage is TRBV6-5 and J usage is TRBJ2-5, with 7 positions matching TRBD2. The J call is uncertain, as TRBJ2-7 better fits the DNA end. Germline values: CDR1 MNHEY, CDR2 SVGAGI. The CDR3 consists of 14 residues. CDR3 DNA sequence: TGTGCCAGCAGTCGAACTAGCGACTCCTACGAGCAGTACTTC. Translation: CASSRTSDSYEQYF.

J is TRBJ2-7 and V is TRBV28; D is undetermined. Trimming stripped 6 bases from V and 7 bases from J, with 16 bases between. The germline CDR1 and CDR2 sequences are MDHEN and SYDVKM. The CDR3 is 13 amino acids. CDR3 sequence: CASSLTGEWEQYF. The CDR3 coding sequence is TGTGCCAGCAGCCTCACTGGTGAGTGGGAGCAGTACTTC.

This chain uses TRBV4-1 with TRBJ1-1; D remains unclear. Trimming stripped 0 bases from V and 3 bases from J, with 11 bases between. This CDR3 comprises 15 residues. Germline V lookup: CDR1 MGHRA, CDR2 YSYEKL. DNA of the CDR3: TGCGCCAGCAGCCAAGATTTTCCTCTGGACACTGAAGCTTTCTTT. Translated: CASSQDFPLDTEAFF.

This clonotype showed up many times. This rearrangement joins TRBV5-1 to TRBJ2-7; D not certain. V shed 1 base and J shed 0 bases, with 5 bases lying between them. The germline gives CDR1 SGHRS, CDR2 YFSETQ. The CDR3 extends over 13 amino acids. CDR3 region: CASSLTPSYEQYF. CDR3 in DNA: TGCGCCAGCAGCTTGACCCCCTCCTACGAGCAGTACTTC.

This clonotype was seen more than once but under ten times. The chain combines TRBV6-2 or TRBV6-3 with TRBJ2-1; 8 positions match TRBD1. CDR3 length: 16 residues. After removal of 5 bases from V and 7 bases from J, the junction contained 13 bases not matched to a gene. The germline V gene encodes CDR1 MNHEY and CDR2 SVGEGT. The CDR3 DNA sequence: TGTGCCAGCAGTCCTCGCCGGGACAGGTCGTTTAATGAGCAGTTCTTC. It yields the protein CASSPRRDRSFNEQFF.

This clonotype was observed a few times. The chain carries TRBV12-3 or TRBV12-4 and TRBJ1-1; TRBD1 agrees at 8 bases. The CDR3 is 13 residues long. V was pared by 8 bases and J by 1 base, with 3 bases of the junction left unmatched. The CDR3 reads CASGTGGNTEAFF. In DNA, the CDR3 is TGTGCCAGCGGCACAGGGGGGAACACTGAAGCTTTCTTT.

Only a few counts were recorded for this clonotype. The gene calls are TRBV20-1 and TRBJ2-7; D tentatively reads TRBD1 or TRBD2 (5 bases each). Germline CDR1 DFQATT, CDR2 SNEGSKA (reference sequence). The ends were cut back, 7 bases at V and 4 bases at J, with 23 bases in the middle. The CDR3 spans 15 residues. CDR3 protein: CSGLQSWGRDYEQYF. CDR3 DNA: TGCAGTGGCCTACAGAGTTGGGGACGTGATTACGAGCAGTACTTC.

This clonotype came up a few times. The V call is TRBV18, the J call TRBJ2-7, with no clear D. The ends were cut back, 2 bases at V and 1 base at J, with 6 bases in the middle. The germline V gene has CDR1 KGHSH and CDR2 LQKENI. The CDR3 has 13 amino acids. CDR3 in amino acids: CASSPSQSYEQYV. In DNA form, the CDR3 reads TGTGCCAGCTCACCATCACAATCCTACGAGCAGTACGTC.

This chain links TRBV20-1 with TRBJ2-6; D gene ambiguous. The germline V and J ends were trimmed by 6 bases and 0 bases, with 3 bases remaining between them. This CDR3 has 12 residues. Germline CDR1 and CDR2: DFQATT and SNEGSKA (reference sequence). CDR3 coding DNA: TGCAGTGCGAACTCTGGGGCCAACGTCCTGACTTTC. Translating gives CSANSGANVLTF.

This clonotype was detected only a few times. DNA for the CDR3: TGCAGTGCTATAGGTAGGCCAGGCTCCTACGAGCAGTACTTC. The encoded protein is CSAIGRPGSYEQYF. This chain uses TRBV20-1 with TRBJ2-7; D gene ambiguous. From germline, CDR1 is DFQATT and CDR2 SNEGSKA (reference sequence). There are 14 residues in the CDR3. The V gene lost 4 bases and the J gene lost 0 bases, with 13 bases spanning the gap.

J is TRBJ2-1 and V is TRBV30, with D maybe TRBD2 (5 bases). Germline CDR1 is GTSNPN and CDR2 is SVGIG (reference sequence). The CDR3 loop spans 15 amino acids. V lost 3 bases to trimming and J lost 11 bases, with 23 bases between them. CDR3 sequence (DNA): TGTGCCTGGAGGCCGACCTCGGGGAACAACATTAAGCAGTTCTTC. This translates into CAWRPTSGNNIKQFF.